The 16 T cell receptor beta chains listed next were all sequenced from one sample in a study of T cell repertoires in cytomegalovirus infection. One entry per CDR3 protein results from TCRdb running MiXCR on the reads. The sample carries some 160,000 distinct CDR3 sequences, approximately 17% recorded once. The specimen sequenced was CD8+ T cells from PBMCs. All receptors derive from a human donor in good health (CMV status not recorded). Some clones in this sample may be carry-over from other donors' samples.

This clonotype was recorded a few times. The chain couples TRBV7-3 to TRBJ2-2; D is ambiguous. V gave up 5 bases and J gave up 1 base, with 11 bases separating them. CDR3 length equals 15 residues. Per germline, CDR1 SGHTA and CDR2 FQGTGA. CDR3 sequence (DNA): TGTGCCAGCAGCGAGACAACCGGGAACACCGGGGAGCTGTTTTTT. Its protein is CASSETTGNTGELFF.

This sequence joins TRBV6-1 and TRBJ1-2, with 7 positions matching TRBD1. Germline V gene sequence: CDR1 MNHNS, CDR2 SASEGT. The CDR3 runs 13 residues. Trimming took 6 bases from V and 7 from J; bases not matched to a gene: 8. For the CDR3, the DNA is TGTGCCAGCAGCCCCCACAGGGGCGTTGGCTACACCTTC. It codes for CASSPHRGVGYTF.

The chain joins TRBV3-1 to TRBJ2-1; D uncertain. Trimming stripped 3 bases from V and 0 bases from J, with 12 bases between. The CDR3 totals 16 residues. Germline CDR1 LGHDT, CDR2 YNNKEL (reference sequence). In DNA, the CDR3 is TGTGCCAGCAGCCATGAAGGCGCTAGCTCCTACAATGAGCAGTTCTTC. It encodes CASSHEGASSYNEQFF.

The rearrangement joins TRBV19 to TRBJ2-1; 11 bases are a match to TRBD2. The J segment lost 7 bases and the V segment lost 5 bases, leaving 7 bases of the junction unmatched. From germline, CDR1 is LNHDA and CDR2 SQIVND (reference sequence). The CDR3 runs to 15 residues. The DNA for the CDR3 is TGTGCCAGTAGTCTTACCGGGACTAGCGGAAATGAGCAGTTCTTC. Protein: CASSLTGTSGNEQFF.

This clonotype was seen a few times. The chain recombines TRBV7-2 with TRBJ1-6, with no clear D. CDR3 length equals 12 residues. The germline V gene has CDR1 SGHTA and CDR2 FQGNSA. The V end lost 7 bases, the J end lost 9 bases, and 10 bases lay between the germline ends. In DNA, the CDR3 is TGTGCCAGCACCCTTCAGTCTTCACCCCTCCACTTT. It specifies CASTLQSSPLHF.

This sequence joins TRBV29-1 and TRBJ2-1; no clear D gene. This CDR3 has 13 residues. From germline, CDR1 is SQVTM and CDR2 ANQGSEA. V dropped 6 bases and J dropped 1 base, with 10 bases sitting between them. CDR3 residues: CSVASISYNEQFF. DNA of the CDR3: TGCAGCGTCGCGTCAATTTCCTACAATGAGCAGTTCTTC.

The rearrangement joins TRBV7-8 to TRBJ1-5, with 8 bases fitting TRBD1. The CDR3 sequence is 16 residues long. Losses at the gene ends were 6 bases for V and 5 bases for J; bases not matched to a gene: 12. Germline V CDR1 and CDR2: SGHVS, FQNEAQ. In DNA form, the CDR3 reads TGTGCCAGCAGTCGCCTGGACAGGGAGCGGGATCAGCCCCAGCATTTT. This encodes CASSRLDRERDQPQHF.

This sequence joins TRBV6-2 or TRBV6-3 and TRBJ1-6, with a tentative D call TRBD1 (5 bases). CDR3 length: 12 residues. The germline gives CDR1 MNHEY, CDR2 SVGEGT. V shed 8 bases and J shed 5 bases, with 7 bases lying between them. The CDR3 DNA follows: TGTGCCAGCCGACAGAATAATTCACCCCTCCACTTT. Residues: CASRQNNSPLHF.

In its sample, this clonotype was seen many times. This chain joins TRBV7-8 and TRBJ2-7; no definite D call. This CDR3 is 14 amino acids long. V lost 1 base, J lost 5 bases, and 12 bases lay in between. CDR1 is SGHVS, CDR2 FQNEAQ, per germline. The CDR3: CASSLGSGLDEQYF. CDR3 in DNA: TGTGCCAGCAGCTTAGGAAGTGGGTTGGACGAGCAGTACTTC.

This clonotype was seen ten or more times. The chain joins TRBV7-2 to TRBJ2-7; D might be TRBD1 (5 bases). Germline assignment: CDR1 SGHTA and CDR2 FQGNSA. V lost 5 bases and J lost 4, with 9 bases in between. The CDR3 is made up of 12 amino acids. The CDR3 loop reads CASSPGWYEQYF. CDR3 nucleotide sequence: TGTGCCAGCAGCCCAGGGTGGTACGAGCAGTACTTC.

This clonotype turned up a few times. The chain has TRBV7-9 and TRBJ2-2; no definite D call. The V end was cut by 1 base, the J end by 1 base, with 7 bases between. Germline V gives CDR1 SEHNR, CDR2 FQNEAQ (reference sequence). The CDR3 is 15 amino acids. The CDR3 sequence: CASSLGGRNTGELFF. In DNA, the CDR3 is TGTGCCAGCAGCTTAGGAGGCAGGAACACCGGGGAGCTGTTTTTT.

The gene calls are TRBV6-2 or TRBV6-3 and TRBJ2-7; 8 bases agree with TRBD1. The CDR3 runs 15 residues. The germline CDR1 and CDR2 sequences are MNHEY and SVGEGT. J gave up 4 bases and V 4 bases, and 9 bases lay outside the gene matches. CDR3 residues: CASSLETGDLYEQYF. As DNA, the CDR3 is TGTGCCAGCAGTTTGGAGACAGGGGATTTATACGAGCAGTACTTC.

This clonotype has a count of ten or more. The chain uses TRBV7-2 and TRBJ1-2; 7 bases align to TRBD1. Germline CDR1 SGHTA, CDR2 FQGNSA. V was clipped by 0 bases and J by 7 bases; unmatched bases: 8. The CDR3 length is 15 residues. The CDR3 loop reads CASSLADDRVVGYTF. CDR3 nucleotides: TGTGCCAGCAGCTTAGCGGACGACAGGGTAGTTGGCTACACCTTC.

This clonotype was picked up many times. V is TRBV11-1 and J is TRBJ2-1, with 8 nucleotides matching TRBD2. V was clipped by 5 bases and J by 4 bases; unmatched bases: 7. This CDR3 comprises 15 residues. Per germline, CDR1 SGHAT and CDR2 FQDESV (reference sequence). CDR3 bases: TGTGCCAGCAGCACGGGAGGGCCTACATACAATGAGCAGTTCTTC. Its translation is CASSTGGPTYNEQFF.

The chain couples TRBV28 to TRBJ2-7; D not certain. The CDR3 loop spans 16 amino acids. Germline values: CDR1 MDHEN, CDR2 SYDVKM. V lost 5 bases to trimming and J lost 0 bases, with 17 bases between them. CDR3 DNA: TGTGCCAGCAGTCAATCGGGCAGGCGGAGCTCCTACGAGCAGTACTTC. This translates into CASSQSGRRSSYEQYF. The full variable domain, completed using reference TRBV28 and TRBJ2-7, is DVKVTQSSRYLVKRTGEKVFLECVQDMDHENMFWYRQDPGLGLRLIYFSYDVKMKEKGDIPEGYSVSREKKERFSLILESASTNQTSMYLCASSQSGRRSSYEQYFGPGTRLTVT.

J is TRBJ2-1 and V is TRBV28, with 10 bases aligning to TRBD1. Germline assignment: CDR1 MDHEN and CDR2 SYDVKM. The CDR3 length is 16 residues. Unmatched junction bases numbered 13, after V lost 6 bases and J lost 8 bases. The CDR3: CASSPAGDRGYDEQFF. CDR3 in DNA: TGTGCCAGCAGCCCAGCGGGGGACAGGGGATACGATGAGCAGTTCTTC.